The 15 T cell receptor beta chains below were found in one sample sequenced in a study of blood T cell repertoires in COVID-19. Sequenced by immunoSEQ multiplex PCR; TCRdb stores in-frame clones only, minus some. The sample contains roughly 50,000 clones, 89% of which appear only once. Sequencing was performed on peripheral blood. The receptors were sampled from a human donor in a cohort sampled during active COVID-19.

The V gene is TRBV6-5, the J gene TRBJ1-2; D is unresolved. CDR1 and CDR2 from the germline V gene are MNHEY and SVGAGI. Between the trimmed V and J ends, which lost 0 bases and 4 bases, there was a span of 9 bases. The CDR3 totals 14 residues. CDR3 in amino acids: CASSYSAGGYGYTF. CDR3 sequence (DNA): TGTGCCAGCAGTTACTCGGCAGGAGGCTATGGCTACACCTTC.

J is TRBJ1-2 and V is TRBV15; TRBD1 matches at 7 bases. The CDR3 spans 16 residues. The junction had 7 bases not matched to a gene; V was cut back by 1 base and J by 2 bases. Germline CDR1 LNHNV, CDR2 YYDKDF (reference sequence). The CDR3 nucleotides read TGTGCCACCAGCAGAGGAGGGGGCAGGGCCAACTATGGCTACACCTTC. Amino acid sequence: CATSRGGGRANYGYTF.

The rearrangement links TRBV7-2 to TRBJ2-5, with 7 bases matching TRBD2. CDR3 length equals 15 residues. V shed 2 bases, J shed 4 bases, and the junction held 7 bases outside the gene matches. The germline gives CDR1 SGHTA, CDR2 FQGNSA. The CDR3 region is CASSLNGLAVETQYF. The CDR3 nucleotides read TGTGCCAGCAGCTTAAACGGGCTAGCGGTAGAGACCCAGTACTTC.

This clone was observed a single time. The chain recombines TRBV4-1 with TRBJ2-6, with 13 bases fitting TRBD2. The CDR3 runs 18 residues. Germline V gene sequence: CDR1 MGHRA, CDR2 YSYEKL. The ends lost 3 bases at V and 3 bases at J; junction bases unmatched: 5. CDR3 sequence reads: CASSHPGTSGVGANVLTF. DNA for the CDR3: TGCGCCAGCAGCCACCCCGGGACTAGCGGGGTTGGGGCCAACGTCCTGACTTTC.

This rearrangement joins TRBV7-9 to TRBJ1-1; D is possibly TRBD1 (6 bases). The germline V gene encodes CDR1 SEHNR and CDR2 FQNEAQ (reference sequence). The CDR3 spans 16 residues. Trimming stripped 5 bases from V and 1 base from J, with 17 bases between. CDR3 nucleotide sequence: TGTGCCAGCAGCGCACAGGGAATGGGTAAGAACACTGAAGCTTTCTTT. Amino acids: CASSAQGMGKNTEAFF.

In DNA, the CDR3 is TGTGCCAGTAGTAGGACAAGCGGGGGCCGAACAGATACGCAGTATTTT. Protein product: CASSRTSGGRTDTQYF. The rearrangement uses TRBV19 and TRBJ2-3; 8 bases map to TRBD2. V was clipped by 4 bases and J by 3 bases; unmatched bases: 9. Germline loops: CDR1 LNHDA, CDR2 SQIVND (reference sequence). This CDR3 region has 16 residues.

The chain joins TRBV27 to TRBJ2-2; D uncertain. The CDR3 runs 16 residues. Germline V gene sequence: CDR1 MNHEY, CDR2 SMNVEV (reference sequence). Between the trimmed V and J ends, which lost 4 bases and 4 bases, there was a span of 16 bases. The CDR3 bases are TGTGCCAGCAGTTCCCCAACATCGCACGTCACCGGGGAGCTGTTTTTT. This sequence encodes CASSSPTSHVTGELFF.

This chain uses TRBV7-2 with TRBJ1-5; the D gene is possibly TRBD1 (5 bases). The CDR3 is 13 amino acids. The V gene's germline CDR1 is SGHTA and CDR2 FQGNSA. Between the trimmed V and J ends, which lost 5 bases and 5 bases, there was a span of 10 bases. CDR3: CASSTQQDQPQHF. Written as DNA, the CDR3 is TGTGCCAGCAGCACCCAACAGGATCAGCCCCAGCATTTT.

The V gene is TRBV5-1, the J gene TRBJ2-3; TRBD1 is a possible D gene (5 bases). Looked up from germline, CDR1 is SGHRS and CDR2 is YFSETQ. With 4 bases removed from V and 4 bases from J, the gap between germline ends came to 13 bases. There are 14 residues in the CDR3. The CDR3 reads CASSVTAIADTQYF. The CDR3 nucleotides are TGCGCCAGCAGCGTGACAGCAATCGCAGATACGCAGTATTTT.

This sequence joins TRBV5-5 and TRBJ1-1; D gene unclear. Trimming stripped 3 bases from V and 1 base from J, with 10 bases between. This CDR3 has 14 residues. CDR1 and CDR2 from the germline V gene are SGHKS and YYEKEE (reference sequence). In DNA, the CDR3 is TGTGCCAGCAGCTACTTATCGGGGAACACTGAAGCTTTCTTT. This encodes CASSYLSGNTEAFF.

The chain employs TRBV7-8 and TRBJ1-2; 9 nucleotides agree with TRBD1. Germline V gene lookup returns CDR1 SGHVS and CDR2 FQNEAQ. The trim removed 1 base at V and 7 bases at J, leaving 1 base unmatched. This CDR3 is built from 13 residues. The DNA for the CDR3 is TGTGCCAGCAGCTTAGTACAGGGGGCTGGCTACACCTTC. This translates into CASSLVQGAGYTF.

J is TRBJ2-1 and V is TRBV11-2, with 15 bases fitting TRBD2. The CDR3 has 19 amino acids. CDR1 and CDR2 (germline): SGHAT, FQNNGV. With 4 bases clipped from V and 4 bases from J, the junction kept 11 bases outside the gene matches. CDR3 sequence (DNA): TGTGCCAGCAGCTCCCCCGGGACTAGCGGGGGGTGGGGGTACAATGAGCAGTTCTTC. Encoded protein: CASSSPGTSGGWGYNEQFF. Complete variable domain (other parts from reference TRBV11-2 and TRBJ2-1): EAGVAQSPRYKIIEKRQSVAFWCNPISGHATLYWYQQILGQGPKLLIQFQNNGVVDDSQLPKDRFSAERLKGVDSTLKIQPAKLEDSAVYLCASSSPGTSGGWGYNEQFFGPGTRLTVL.

This clone is a singleton in its sample. The chain employs TRBV11-3 and TRBJ1-1; perhaps TRBD1 as D (5 bases). CDR1 SGHNT and CDR2 YENEEA come from the germline V gene. The CDR3 is made up of 16 amino acids. V lost 4 bases and J 1 base, leaving 16 bases between the germline ends. DNA for the CDR3: TGTGCCAGCAGCTATACCCGGGGGAGGAGGAACACTGAAGCTTTCTTT. It is translated as CASSYTRGRRNTEAFF.

The J gene is TRBJ2-5, the V gene TRBV25-1; 7 nucleotides match TRBD1. The CDR3 extends over 17 amino acids. Unmatched junction bases numbered 17, after V lost 6 bases and J lost 4 bases. From germline, CDR1 is MGHDK and CDR2 SYGVNS. The CDR3 reads CASSPLSLGRGSETQYF. In DNA form, the CDR3 reads TGTGCCAGCAGCCCCCTGAGTCTAGGCAGGGGGTCAGAGACCCAGTACTTC.

This clone was found once. This chain joins TRBV5-4 and TRBJ2-3; D remains unclear. The CDR3 is 14 amino acids. Germline CDR1 is SGHNT and CDR2 is YYREEE (reference sequence). V lost 2 bases to trimming and J lost 5 bases, with 12 bases between them. CDR3 amino acids: CASSFSSRRDTQYF. The DNA of the CDR3 is TGTGCCAGCAGCTTTAGTTCTAGACGAGATACGCAGTATTTT.